This T cell receptor (beta chain) was identified in a study of PD-1 blockade in classical Hodgkin lymphoma. The study's findings and limits: Baseline TCR diversity was reportedly lower in newly diagnosed patients than healthy donors.

Data came from immunoSEQ multiplex PCR; TCRdb stores just in-frame clones and leaves some out. The sample includes approximately 60,000 clones, 70% to 90% of them seen just once. Every patient experienced relapse after autologous stem cell transplantation, and brentuximab vedotin exposure varied. Of note for this clone: Its matching antigen is unknown.

The specimen comprised peripheral blood mononuclear cells (PBMCs), sampled at baseline. The TCR was taken from a human donor with classical Hodgkin lymphoma.

The CDR3 DNA sequence: TGTGCCAGCAGGCGGGTCCCTCTGGGCAATCAGCCCCAGCATTTT. Translated: CASRRVPLGNQPQHF. This sequence joins TRBV6-1 and TRBJ1-5, with D unresolved. The ends were cut back, 6 bases at V and 2 bases at J, with 14 bases in the middle. This CDR3 has 15 residues. The germline V gene has CDR1 MNHNS and CDR2 SASEGT.